This is a list of T cell receptor beta chains from one sample in a study of blood T cell repertoires in COVID-19. The repertoire was sequenced with immunoSEQ multiplex PCR; TCRdb's copy has only in-frame clones and lacks some. The sample holds 100,000 or so clones, less than 80% seen once. The sample was peripheral blood. The receptors were sampled from a man between 65 and 85 years old with active or convalescent COVID-19. Each CDR3 is given with its conserved first and last residue. Fields, in order: D gene, J gene, clone size, V gene, CDR3 DNA, CDR3 protein. A D gene is named only where the DNA matches it firmly. Size tells how often a clone was seen (once, few, many) or the class of an expanded clone, and some rows leave it out.

>TRBD1|TRBJ2-1|.|TRBV7-9
TGTGCCAGCAGCCCGGGACAGGGATCCTACAATGAGCAGTTCTTC
CASSPGQGSYNEQFF
>.|TRBJ2-3|.|TRBV9
TGTGCCAGCAGCGTAGCGGACTCCACAGATACGCAGTATTTT
CASSVADSTDTQYF
>TRBD1|TRBJ2-2|.|TRBV30
TGTGCCTGGAGTACCCGCAGGGGGCCCAACACCGGGGAGCTGTTTTTT
CAWSTRRGPNTGELFF
>.|TRBJ2-7|.|TRBV6-5
TGTGCCAGCAGTTACCGAGGGCTTGGCGACGAGCAGTACTTC
CASSYRGLGDEQYF
>TRBD1|TRBJ1-1|.|TRBV12-5
TGTGCTAGTGGTTTGGGTCAGGGGGTAACTGAAGCTTTCTTT
CASGLGQGVTEAFF
>.|TRBJ1-6|.|TRBV19
TGTGCCAGTAGTATGAGGCAGGGGAATTCACCCCTCCACTTT
CASSMRQGNSPLHF
>TRBD2|TRBJ2-1|.|TRBV2
TGTGCCAGCAGGAAGGTAGCGGGAGCGGGCAATGAGCAGTTCTTC
CASRKVAGAGNEQFF
>TRBD2|TRBJ2-1|.|TRBV7-3
TGTGCCAGCAGCTTAACGGGGACTAGCGGGATGGGAAATGAGCAGTTCTTC
CASSLTGTSGMGNEQFF
>TRBD1|TRBJ1-1|.|TRBV2
TGTGCCAGCAGTAGGGACAGACGGAACACTGAAGCTTTCTTT
CASSRDRRNTEAFF
>.|TRBJ1-1|.|TRBV21-1
TGTGCCAGCAGCAAAGAAACAGGGGAGAACACTGAAGCTTTCTTT
CASSKETGENTEAFF
>.|TRBJ2-5|.|TRBV5-5
TGTGCCAGCAGCTTGGCGGCCCAGGGCGGGAAGACCCAGTACTTC
CASSLAAQGGKTQYF
>.|TRBJ2-3|.|TRBV11-1
TGTGCCAGCAGCTCAGATAGCACAGATACGCAGTATTTT
CASSSDSTDTQYF
>.|TRBJ2-5|once|TRBV7-2
TGTGCCAGCAGCTTAGGACTAGTAAGCAGAGAGACCCAGTACTTC
CASSLGLVSRETQYF
>TRBD2|TRBJ2-7|few|TRBV19
TGTGCCAGTAGTACCTTCTCCGGGACTAGCGGTCCCATTTACGAGCAGTACTTC
CASSTFSGTSGPIYEQYF
>.|TRBJ1-2|.|TRBV5-4
TGTGCCAGCAGCCTGGGCGGGCGGTTATATGGCTACACCTTC
CASSLGGRLYGYTF
>.|TRBJ2-7|once|TRBV2
TGTGCCAGCAGTCGACAGTTTTACGAGCAGTACTTC
CASSRQFYEQYF
>TRBD1|TRBJ1-2|.|TRBV24-1
TGTGCCACCAGTGACCCTACAGGGGGAGTCTATGGCTACACCTTC
CATSDPTGGVYGYTF
>TRBD2|TRBJ2-1|.|TRBV5-1
TGCGCCAGCAGCGGCCCGCCTAGCGGGAGAACCAATGAGCAGTTCTTC
CASSGPPSGRTNEQFF
>.|TRBJ1-1|.|TRBV20-1
TGCAGTGCTAGTTTTCCAGGCTTATGGACTGAAGCTTTCTTT
CSASFPGLWTEAFF
>.|TRBJ2-5|.|TRBV5-4
TGTGCCAGCAGCTCGGAGCTGGGGGCGGGAGAGACCCAGTACTTC
CASSSELGAGETQYF
>.|TRBJ1-1|.|TRBV9
TGTGCCAGCAGCGTAGGCGGAGGGGAGGACACTGAAGCTTTCTTT
CASSVGGGEDTEAFF
>.|TRBJ2-3|few|TRBV19
TGTGCCAGTAGTTTTCTGGGGAGGATAGATACGCAGTATTTT
CASSFLGRIDTQYF
>.|TRBJ2-1|.|TRBV7-6
TGTGCCAGCAGCTTAACTAGCCAGAGCTCCTACAATGAGCAGTTCTTC
CASSLTSQSSYNEQFF
>.|TRBJ2-5|.|TRBV7-9
TGTGCCAGCAGCTTTCCCCGGGAGACCCAGTACTTC
CASSFPRETQYF
>TRBD1|TRBJ1-2|.|TRBV5-1
TGCGCCAGCAGCTCTGGACAGGGCGGCTACACCTTC
CASSSGQGGYTF
>.|TRBJ2-4|.|TRBV13
TGTGCCAGCACCCCAGGACCCACGGGGATGGCCAAAAACATTCAGTACTTC
CASTPGPTGMAKNIQYF
>.|TRBJ2-7|once|TRBV5-4
TGTGCCAGCAGCTTAGACAGCCCCTACGAGCAGTACTTC
CASSLDSPYEQYF
>.|TRBJ1-1|.|TRBV7-9
TGTGCCAGCAGCAGTAGGGGAGGAACTGAAGCTTTCTTT
CASSSRGGTEAFF
>TRBD1|TRBJ1-5|.|TRBV2
TGTGCCAGCAGTGCCGAGGACAGGGCGGGGCAGCCCCAGCATTTT
CASSAEDRAGQPQHF
>TRBD1|TRBJ1-1|.|TRBV5-5
TGTGCCAGCAGCCCCAGGGGGTCCGAGGGGAACACTGAAGCTTTCTTT
CASSPRGSEGNTEAFF
>.|TRBJ2-7|.|TRBV28
TGTGCCAGCATCACGGTGGGGCCGCTCTCCTACGAGCAGTACTTC
CASITVGPLSYEQYF
>.|TRBJ1-5|.|TRBV10-1
TGCAAGTACGGTGCGGGATTCGGGCCCCAGCATTTT
CKYGAGFGPQHF
>TRBD1|TRBJ1-1|.|TRBV7-8
TGTGCCAGCAGCTTAGACAGGGGGAACACTGAAGCTTTCTTT
CASSLDRGNTEAFF
>.|TRBJ2-1|.|TRBV10-3
TGTGCCATCAGTGAGTCCGCGGGACCTGGGATTGAGCAGTTCTTC
CAISESAGPGIEQFF
>TRBD1|TRBJ1-1|.|TRBV18
TGTGCCAGCTCAGAGGGACAGGGGGCTTTTAACACTGAAGCTTTCTTT
CASSEGQGAFNTEAFF
>TRBD1|TRBJ2-4|.|TRBV14
TGTGCCAGCAGCCAAGGGTCAGGGGGCAAAAACATTCAGTACTTC
CASSQGSGGKNIQYF
>TRBD2|TRBJ2-5|few|TRBV25-1
TGTGCCAGCAGTGGCCAGCTAGCGGGAGCCGCAGAGACCCAGTACTTC
CASSGQLAGAAETQYF
>.|TRBJ1-2|few|TRBV7-2
TGTGCCAGCAGCTTAAGCGAAGCTAACTATGGCTACACCTTC
CASSLSEANYGYTF
>.|TRBJ2-4|.|TRBV29-1
TGCAGCGTTGTAGCCGCTCTAGCCAAAAACATTCAGTACTTC
CSVVAALAKNIQYF
>.|TRBJ1-5|.|TRBV19
TGTGCCAGTAGTCCCTTAGATCAGCCCCAGCATTTT
CASSPLDQPQHF
>.|TRBJ1-3|.|TRBV18
TGTGCCAGCTCACGGGAGACCTCCTCTGGAAACACCATATATTTT
CASSRETSSGNTIYF
>.|TRBJ1-1|.|TRBV5-4
TGTGCCAGCAGCTTACAGGATGTGAACACTGAAGCTTTCTTT
CASSLQDVNTEAFF
>.|TRBJ2-5|few|TRBV28
TGTGCCAGCAGTTTATTAGGCGGCACCCAAGAGACCCAGTACTTC
CASSLLGGTQETQYF
>TRBD1|TRBJ1-2|.|TRBV19
TGTGCCAGTACGGTGACAGGGGAGGACTATGGCTACACCTTC
CASTVTGEDYGYTF
>TRBD2|TRBJ2-2|.|TRBV5-1
TGCGCCAGCAGCTTGGTACGGGGGGGCACCGGGGAGCTGTTTTTT
CASSLVRGGTGELFF
>.|TRBJ2-1|.|TRBV9
TGTGCCAGCAGCGTAGGGGTGCCGGGGTTCTACAATGAGCAGTTCTTC
CASSVGVPGFYNEQFF
>.|TRBJ2-2|.|TRBV5-1
TGCGCCAGCAGACTGGAGATTAACACCGGGGAGCTGTTTTTT
CASRLEINTGELFF
>TRBD1|TRBJ1-3|.|TRBV6-5
TGTGCCAGCAGTTACTCCGGACAGGGGGAAACAACCATATATTTT
CASSYSGQGETTIYF
>TRBD2|TRBJ2-1|.|TRBV9
TGTGCCAGCAGCGTAAGCGGGGGTACTAGCGGGGGCCCATACAATGAGCAGTTCTTC
CASSVSGGTSGGPYNEQFF
>TRBD2|TRBJ2-1|.|TRBV11-2
TGTGCCAGCAGCTTAGATCTTGGGCGGGGGGATTACAATGAGCAGTTCTTC
CASSLDLGRGDYNEQFF
>TRBD1|TRBJ1-3|.|TRBV28
TGTGCCAGCAGTCGGACAGGGGGAACTGCTGGAAACACCATATATTTT
CASSRTGGTAGNTIYF
>.|TRBJ1-2|.|TRBV19
TGTGCCAGTAGTATGAACAGCCAGACGCAGGGCTACACCTTC
CASSMNSQTQGYTF
>.|TRBJ2-1|.|TRBV5-1
TGCGCCAGCAGCTCGGACATAGAGCAGTTCTTC
CASSSDIEQFF
>TRBD2|TRBJ2-3|many|TRBV7-2
TGTGCCAGCAGCTTACTAGCGGGAGGGGCAGATACGCAGTATTTT
CASSLLAGGADTQYF
>TRBD1|TRBJ1-3|.|TRBV30
TGTGCCTGGAGGGACCGGACAGGGGCGAACACCATATATTTT
CAWRDRTGANTIYF
>TRBD1|TRBJ1-4|.|TRBV7-9
TGTGCCAGCAGCTCCCGGACAGGGCCCACTAATGAAAAACTGTTTTTT
CASSSRTGPTNEKLFF
>TRBD2|TRBJ2-5|.|TRBV29-1
TGCAGCGTCCAAAAGTCGCTTTCTAGCGGGGGCCAAGAGACCCAGTACTTC
CSVQKSLSSGGQETQYF
>.|TRBJ2-4|.|TRBV3-1/TRBV3-2
TGTGCCAGCAGCCTCATCGGGAACATTCAGTACTTC
CASSLIGNIQYF
>.|TRBJ1-6|few|TRBV19
TGTGCCAGTAGTATAAGCGACTATAATTCACCCCTCCACTTT
CASSISDYNSPLHF
>.|TRBJ2-5|.|TRBV15
TGTGCCACCAGCAGAGGTTTGGTAGCGGCTGGCTACCAAGAGACCCAGTACTTC
CATSRGLVAAGYQETQYF